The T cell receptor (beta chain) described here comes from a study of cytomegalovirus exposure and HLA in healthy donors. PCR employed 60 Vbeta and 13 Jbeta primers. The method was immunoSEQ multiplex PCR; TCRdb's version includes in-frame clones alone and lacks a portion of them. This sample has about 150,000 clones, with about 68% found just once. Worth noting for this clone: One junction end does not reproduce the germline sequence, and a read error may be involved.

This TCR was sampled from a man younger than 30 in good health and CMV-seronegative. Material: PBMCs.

Here the CDR3 reads CSSSSSPSRDEQYF. CDR3 bases: TGTTCCAGCAGCTCCTCCCCTTCCCGGGACGAGCAGTACTTC. The genes are TRBV7-9 and TRBJ2-7; D is undetermined. Germline CDR1 SEHNR, CDR2 FQNEAQ (reference sequence). The CDR3 length is 14 residues.